The rows below give T cell receptor beta chains drawn from one sample of a study of cytomegalovirus exposure and HLA in healthy donors. Repertoires were generated with immunoSEQ multiplex PCR, while TCRdb's copy carries only in-frame clones and drops some. Among under 200,000 clones listed, roughly 90% were seen once. The sample taken for sequencing was PBMCs. The receptors derive from a woman aged 18-29 years in good health and CMV-seronegative. Both conserved end residues are part of each CDR3. Fields, in order: J gene, V gene, CDR3 protein.

J gene: TRBJ1-5; V gene: TRBV30; CDR3 protein: CAWRDRGKSQPQHF
J gene: TRBJ1-1; V gene: TRBV29-1; CDR3 protein: CSASEQGLLAFF
J gene: TRBJ1-2; V gene: TRBV27; CDR3 protein: CASSLSYQDSYGYTF
J gene: TRBJ2-5; V gene: TRBV7-6; CDR3 protein: CASSSGLNRETQYF
J gene: TRBJ1-2; V gene: TRBV7-8; CDR3 protein: CASSLAAGGDYGYTF
J gene: TRBJ2-1; V gene: TRBV5-6; CDR3 protein: CASVRNNEQFF
J gene: TRBJ1-1; V gene: TRBV7-3; CDR3 protein: CASSSDLRTGASNTEAFF
J gene: TRBJ1-1; V gene: TRBV29-1; CDR3 protein: CSVTGMLNTEAFF
J gene: TRBJ2-1; V gene: TRBV12-5; CDR3 protein: CASGPLNSGHEQFF
J gene: TRBJ1-2; V gene: TRBV7-5; CDR3 protein: CVRSFGQNYGYTF
J gene: TRBJ1-1; V gene: TRBV13; CDR3 protein: CASSILQGRIDGNTEAFF
J gene: TRBJ2-7; V gene: TRBV6-1; CDR3 protein: CASSEITFSYEQYF
J gene: TRBJ1-1; V gene: TRBV7-8; CDR3 protein: CASSARVADTEAFF
J gene: TRBJ2-3; V gene: TRBV5-1; CDR3 protein: CASSNTTGWFASDTQYF
J gene: TRBJ2-3; V gene: TRBV5-8; CDR3 protein: CASSLGTSGIGDTQYF
J gene: TRBJ2-5; V gene: TRBV7-8; CDR3 protein: CASSLTSGQETQYF
J gene: TRBJ1-1; V gene: TRBV7-3; CDR3 protein: CASSPTGLTEAFF
J gene: TRBJ2-7; V gene: TRBV19; CDR3 protein: CASSPGTSLYEQYF
J gene: TRBJ2-1; V gene: TRBV21-1; CDR3 protein: CASSHLDRTSSYNEQFF
J gene: TRBJ1-1; V gene: TRBV5-1; CDR3 protein: CASRTGTEAFF
J gene: TRBJ1-6; V gene: TRBV2; CDR3 protein: CASSEEAARHTSPLHF
J gene: TRBJ2-3; V gene: TRBV9; CDR3 protein: CASRSGRGLTDTQYF
J gene: TRBJ1-2; V gene: TRBV15; CDR3 protein: CATSSPGTGGMINYGYTF
J gene: TRBJ2-7; V gene: TRBV19; CDR3 protein: CASSIAAQSSYEQYF
J gene: TRBJ2-7; V gene: TRBV7-2; CDR3 protein: CASSRSGIYEQYF
J gene: TRBJ2-7; V gene: TRBV7-2; CDR3 protein: CASSAPRQGLNEQYF
J gene: TRBJ1-1; V gene: TRBV30; CDR3 protein: CACSLNAPEAFF
J gene: TRBJ2-7; V gene: TRBV5-1; CDR3 protein: CASSLTSGPSYEQYF
J gene: TRBJ2-5; V gene: TRBV2; CDR3 protein: CASIGRGGETQYF
J gene: TRBJ1-2; V gene: TRBV30; CDR3 protein: CALLVGYGYTF
J gene: TRBJ2-5; V gene: TRBV18; CDR3 protein: CASSPWGRETQYF
J gene: TRBJ2-3; V gene: TRBV5-4; CDR3 protein: CASSIVRDSSTDTQYF
J gene: TRBJ2-2; V gene: TRBV12-5; CDR3 protein: CASGLVLLWEGDTGELFF
J gene: TRBJ1-4; V gene: TRBV29-1; CDR3 protein: CSAGRGATNEKLFF
J gene: TRBJ2-7; V gene: TRBV14; CDR3 protein: CASSQENSNSYEQYF
J gene: TRBJ2-7; V gene: TRBV14; CDR3 protein: CASSLSGGPTFEEQYF
J gene: TRBJ1-2; V gene: TRBV7-8; CDR3 protein: CASSSLLLGMQNYGYTF
J gene: TRBJ2-1; V gene: TRBV4-1; CDR3 protein: CASSLRQATYNEQFF
J gene: TRBJ2-1; V gene: TRBV19; CDR3 protein: CASTGSSYNEQFF
J gene: TRBJ2-7; V gene: TRBV7-9; CDR3 protein: CASSSRCCGGPFYEQYF
J gene: TRBJ1-1; V gene: TRBV9; CDR3 protein: CASSADIGGRTEAFF
J gene: TRBJ2-3; V gene: TRBV19; CDR3 protein: CASSETSGTDTQYF
J gene: TRBJ1-1; V gene: TRBV28; CDR3 protein: CASRSGTEAFF
J gene: TRBJ2-5; V gene: TRBV29-1; CDR3 protein: CSVGLEGQETQYF
J gene: TRBJ1-2; V gene: TRBV7-2; CDR3 protein: CASSLASRDNYGYTF
J gene: TRBJ2-7; V gene: TRBV13; CDR3 protein: CASSFPRTSNEQYF
J gene: TRBJ1-2; V gene: TRBV20-1; CDR3 protein: CSARDDGYTF
J gene: TRBJ1-5; V gene: TRBV9; CDR3 protein: CASSVEGQTNQPQHF
J gene: TRBJ1-4; V gene: TRBV7-8; CDR3 protein: CASTGGNEKLFF
J gene: TRBJ1-1; V gene: TRBV5-1; CDR3 protein: CASSTGQNTEAFF
J gene: TRBJ2-7; V gene: TRBV12-5; CDR3 protein: CASGLVRAGGPISYEQYF
J gene: TRBJ1-1; V gene: TRBV19; CDR3 protein: CASSNYGGLRDGIFEAFF
J gene: TRBJ1-6; V gene: TRBV14; CDR3 protein: CASSQEGRTYNSPLHF
J gene: TRBJ2-7; V gene: TRBV9; CDR3 protein: CASSLRLAGEQYF
J gene: TRBJ1-1; V gene: TRBV18; CDR3 protein: CASSGGGNEAFF
J gene: TRBJ2-7; V gene: TRBV27; CDR3 protein: CASSIDRGPYEQYF